Following are 13 T cell receptor beta chains from one sample sequenced in a study of shared clonotypes between healthy human individuals. Sequenced by immunoSEQ multiplex PCR; TCRdb stores in-frame clones only, minus some. Among 550,000 to 600,000 clones, around three quarters were seen once, and the ten largest hold approximately 12%. Sequenced material: PBMCs. These receptor sequences come from a woman aged 40 to 55 in good health. Some clones in this sample may be carry-over from other donors' samples.

The chain has TRBV27 and TRBJ2-7, with D possibly matching TRBD2 (5 bases). The CDR3 runs 14 residues. Trimming pared 0 bases from V and 7 bases from J, leaving 13 bases between. Per germline, CDR1 MNHEY and CDR2 SMNVEV (reference sequence). The CDR3 bases are TGTGCCAGCAGTTTATCGGCGATACGAGGGGAGCAGTACTTC. Its protein product is CASSLSAIRGEQYF.

V usage is TRBV7-3 and J usage is TRBJ1-1; 7 nucleotides match TRBD1. Trimming cost V 4 bases and J 3 bases; bases outside gene matches: 5. The CDR3 loop spans 14 amino acids. The germline V gene has CDR1 SGHTA and CDR2 FQGTGA. In DNA form, the CDR3 reads TGTGCCAGCAGCTCGACAGGGTTGTACACTGAAGCTTTCTTT. Amino acid sequence: CASSSTGLYTEAFF.

This chain links TRBV13 with TRBJ2-3, with TRBD1 matching 8 bases. CDR1 is PRHDT and CDR2 is FYEKMQ in the germline V gene (reference sequence). Trimming removed 5 bases from V and 0 bases from J; junction bases left unmatched: 4. The CDR3 has 15 amino acids. CDR3 amino acids: CASSTRTGSTDTQYF. CDR3 in DNA: TGTGCCAGCAGCACTCGGACAGGGAGCACAGATACGCAGTATTTT.

This chain connects TRBV18 to TRBJ1-1; weak D call: TRBD1 (5 bases). CDR1 and CDR2 from the germline V gene are KGHSH and LQKENI. V was pared by 3 bases and J by 4 bases, with 15 bases between. There are 15 residues in the CDR3. The CDR3 coding sequence is TGTGCCAGCTCACCGACCACCCGAGGGGCCACTGAAGCTTTCTTT. Translating it yields CASSPTTRGATEAFF.

The V and J genes are TRBV7-9 and TRBJ2-1, with 7 bases aligning to TRBD1. The length of the CDR3 is 13 residues. Germline V CDR1 and CDR2: SEHNR, FQNEAQ (reference sequence). V trimming: 11 bases; J trimming: 6 bases; junction bases outside the gene matches: 10. CDR3 sequence: CAGSRGYGNEQFF. The CDR3 bases are TGTGCCGGCTCCAGGGGGTACGGCAATGAGCAGTTCTTC.

This clone appeared a few times. The chain has TRBV27 and TRBJ1-4, with 9 bases fitting TRBD1. This CDR3 is built from 15 residues. V gave up 3 bases and J gave up 3 bases; unmatched junction bases: 2. The V gene's germline CDR1 is MNHEY and CDR2 SMNVEV (reference sequence). The DNA of the CDR3 is TGTGCCAGCAGTTTGACAGGGGGAGCTAATGAAAAACTGTTTTTT. Translation gives CASSLTGGANEKLFF.

V and J are TRBV7-9 and TRBJ2-2; D is uncertain. The CDR3 has 17 amino acids. Trimming took 0 bases from V and 4 from J, leaving 15 bases between them. In germline, CDR1 is SEHNR, CDR2 FQNEAQ (reference sequence). The CDR3 nucleotides are TGTGCCAGCAGCTTAGCGCCGAATAGCATGGCCACCGGGGAGCTGTTTTTT. Amino acids: CASSLAPNSMATGELFF.

The V gene is TRBV6-1, the J gene TRBJ2-7; 7 positions match TRBD1. The CDR3 runs to 14 residues. Looked up from germline, CDR1 is MNHNS and CDR2 is SASEGT. J lost 3 bases, V lost 1 base, and 3 bases had no gene match. CDR3 DNA: TGTGCCAGCAGTGAAGACAGGGGTCTCTACGAGCAGTACTTC. Residues: CASSEDRGLYEQYF.

The CDR3 region is CASSPGLAGGMNEQYF. The CDR3 DNA sequence: TGTGCCAGCAGCCCGGGACTAGCGGGAGGAATGAACGAGCAGTACTTC. The rearrangement uses TRBV7-2 and TRBJ2-7; 15 nucleotides line up with TRBD2. The CDR3 has 16 amino acids. The germline gives CDR1 SGHTA, CDR2 FQGNSA. With 5 bases clipped from V and 5 bases from J, the junction kept 7 bases outside the gene matches.

The chain recombines TRBV7-9 with TRBJ2-7; D gene unclear. This CDR3 is built from 13 residues. Trimming cost V 5 bases and J 2 bases, with 10 bases left between them. Germline V gives CDR1 SEHNR, CDR2 FQNEAQ (reference sequence). The CDR3 DNA follows: TGTGCCAGCAGCGGCGTAGGTGCCTACGAGCAGTACTTC. Translating gives CASSGVGAYEQYF.

The chain combines TRBV10-2 with TRBJ1-2; 7 bases align to TRBD1. Trimming removed 7 bases from V and 5 bases from J; junction bases left unmatched: 10. The CDR3 contains 14 residues. CDR1 is WSHSY, CDR2 SAAADI, per germline. The CDR3 sequence: CASTRAGQAYGYTF. The CDR3 DNA reads TGCGCCAGCACTAGGGCAGGACAGGCGTATGGCTACACCTTC.

CDR3: CASSEGAGGSYEQYF. The CDR3 nucleotides read TGTGCCAGCAGTGAAGGGGCAGGGGGCTCCTACGAGCAGTACTTC. The rearrangement joins TRBV27 to TRBJ2-7; TRBD1 matches 7 bases. The CDR3 has 15 residues. V shed 5 bases, J shed 0 bases, and the junction held 7 bases outside the gene matches. Germline V gene data show CDR1 as MNHEY and CDR2 as SMNVEV (reference sequence).

This chain joins TRBV18 and TRBJ1-2; D gene uncertain. Between the trimmed V and J ends, which lost 0 bases and 0 bases, there was a span of 5 bases. Germline CDR1 and CDR2: KGHSH and LQKENI. The CDR3 totals 14 residues. CDR3 protein: CASSPPMANYGYTF. CDR3 bases: TGTGCCAGCTCACCACCGATGGCTAACTATGGCTACACCTTC.